Each of the 19 T cell receptor beta chains below was sequenced from the same sample in a study of neurological immune-mediated disorders. MiXCR, run by TCRdb on the 5' RACE reads, gives a single entry per CDR3 protein. The sample includes 30,000 or so distinct CDR3 sequences, about 12% of them seen just once. Sequencing input: PBMCs. The receptors stem from a man between 60 and 70 years old in good health.

This clonotype showed up many times. The gene calls are TRBV20-1 and TRBJ2-7; D unresolved. The CDR3 spans 14 residues. Per the germline V gene, CDR1 is DFQATT and CDR2 is SNEGSKA (reference sequence). V lost 5 bases and J lost 0, with 14 bases in between. The CDR3 protein is CSAGNLDRSYEQYF. The CDR3 DNA follows: TGCAGTGCTGGGAATCTTGACCGCTCCTACGAGCAGTACTTC.

As regards this clonotype: Compared with germline, one end of the junction differs, possibly owing to a read error. This chain connects TRBV20-1 to TRBJ1-3; D is undetermined. This CDR3 has 11 residues. CDR1 is DFQATT, CDR2 SNEGSKA, per germline (reference sequence). The CDR3 region is CSAGVRNTMYF. Here the CDR3 DNA reads TGCAGTGCCGGAGTCCGAAACACCATGTATTTT.

This clonotype showed up many times. This rearrangement joins TRBV7-6 to TRBJ1-1; no clear D gene. Germline V gene sequence: CDR1 SGHVS, CDR2 FNYEAQ. The CDR3 has 15 residues. V lost 1 base and J 1 base, leaving 10 bases between the germline ends. Here the CDR3 reads CASSLGPGPNTEAFF. The CDR3 nucleotides are TGTGCCAGCAGCTTAGGGCCTGGGCCGAACACTGAAGCTTTCTTT.

This clonotype came up many times. This chain connects TRBV4-1 to TRBJ1-2; unclear D gene. V shed 3 bases and J shed 8 bases, with 13 bases lying between them. Germline V lookup: CDR1 MGHRA, CDR2 YSYEKL. This CDR3 region has 13 residues. The CDR3 loop reads CASSQEYGGGYTF. In nucleotides, the CDR3 is TGCGCCAGCAGCCAGGAATACGGCGGGGGCTACACCTTC.

In regard to this clonotype: Being one base from a much bigger clone, this may be a read error. The chain employs TRBV20-1 and TRBJ2-5; maybe TRBD1 (6 bases). V lost 5 bases and J lost 0, with 16 bases in between. From germline, CDR1 is DFQATT and CDR2 SNEGSKA (reference sequence). CDR3 length equals 15 residues. For the CDR3, the DNA is TGCAGTGCTGTCCCGGCCTACAGGGACCAAGAGACCCAGTACTTC. This gives the protein CSAVPAYRDQETQYF.

In its sample, this clonotype ranks as medium-sized. The chain carries TRBV12-3 or TRBV12-4 and TRBJ1-1; D possibly corresponds to TRBD1 (6 bases). The CDR3 has 13 residues. With 3 bases removed from V and 7 bases from J, the gap between germline ends came to 12 bases. DNA of the CDR3: TGTGCCAGCAGTTTCGGCAGGGGAATTGAAGCTTTCTTT. The encoded protein is CASSFGRGIEAFF.

At least ten counts were recorded for this clonotype. The rearrangement links TRBV25-1 to TRBJ2-7, with D possibly matching TRBD1 (5 bases). The CDR3 is 13 residues long. The V gene lost 3 bases and the J gene lost 2 bases, with 8 bases spanning the gap. CDR1 and CDR2 from the germline V gene are MGHDK and SYGVNS. The CDR3 here is CASSDQGTYEQYF. In DNA form, the CDR3 reads TGTGCCAGCAGTGACCAGGGAACCTACGAGCAGTACTTC.

This clonotype was observed many times. This chain uses TRBV3-1 with TRBJ1-2; D possibly corresponds to TRBD1 (6 bases). The CDR3 runs 14 residues. V shed 0 bases and J shed 3 bases, with 8 bases lying between them. In germline, CDR1 is LGHDT, CDR2 YNNKEL (reference sequence). For the CDR3, the DNA is TGTGCCAGCAGCCAAGAGGGGGCGGACTATGGCTACACCTTC. This encodes CASSQEGADYGYTF.

This clonotype was recorded at least ten times. The CDR3 nucleotides are TGCAGCGTCAAGCGGGAGCTTGGCGAGCAGTACTTC. Encoded protein: CSVKRELGEQYF. The chain carries TRBV29-1 and TRBJ2-7; the match to TRBD2 covers 8 bases. Trimming cost V 6 bases and J 6 bases; bases outside gene matches: 7. Germline V CDR1 and CDR2: SQVTM, ANQGSEA. The CDR3 runs to 12 residues.

There are many counts of this clonotype. V gene TRBV4-1 combines with J gene TRBJ1-1, with a tentative D call TRBD1 (6 bases). Germline CDR1 MGHRA, CDR2 YSYEKL. V shed 3 bases and J shed 0 bases, with 11 bases lying between them. The CDR3 consists of 15 residues. Here the CDR3 reads CASSHNDRMNTEAFF. The CDR3 DNA is TGCGCCAGCAGCCACAACGACAGGATGAACACTGAAGCTTTCTTT.

There are many counts of this clonotype. This chain joins TRBV7-2 and TRBJ1-1; 12 bases map to TRBD1. The ends lost 5 bases at V and 6 bases at J; junction bases unmatched: 7. In germline, CDR1 is SGHTA, CDR2 FQGNSA. This CDR3 has 15 residues. CDR3 region: CASSQGQGALSEAFF. The DNA for the CDR3 is TGTGCCAGCAGCCAGGGACAGGGGGCTCTGTCTGAAGCTTTCTTT.

This clonotype was found many times. This chain links TRBV14 with TRBJ1-2; D not certain. V shed 1 base and J shed 8 bases, with 14 bases lying between them. Germline V gene sequence: CDR1 SGHDN, CDR2 FVKESK. The CDR3 is made up of 14 amino acids. The CDR3 DNA reads TGTGCCAGCAGCCAAGGAGGGTTCGGAAAGGGCTACACCTTC. This sequence encodes CASSQGGFGKGYTF.

The sample holds many counts of this clonotype. This chain connects TRBV5-1 to TRBJ2-7; D perhaps matches TRBD1 (5 bases). The length of the CDR3 is 15 residues. The ends were cut back, 2 bases at V and 1 base at J, with 13 bases in the middle. The germline V gene has CDR1 SGHRS and CDR2 YFSETQ. The CDR3 here is CASSLNPQVSYEQYF. The DNA of the CDR3 is TGCGCCAGCAGCTTAAATCCACAGGTGTCCTACGAGCAGTACTTC.

The sample holds a few counts of this clonotype. The J gene is TRBJ2-5, the V gene TRBV2; possible D gene TRBD1, 6 bases. The CDR3 is 13 amino acids. The V and J ends lost 5 bases and 2 bases respectively, with 9 bases between them. Germline V gene sequence: CDR1 SNHLY, CDR2 FYNNEI. DNA for the CDR3: TGTGCCAGCAGTCGGGACACACAAGAGACCCAGTACTTC. It is translated as CASSRDTQETQYF.

The table lists this clonotype with many counts. The chain carries TRBV7-6 and TRBJ2-1, with unresolved D. V was trimmed by 2 bases and J by 4 bases, leaving 3 bases between them. Germline V gene sequence: CDR1 SGHVS, CDR2 FNYEAQ. The CDR3 is made up of 12 amino acids. The CDR3 DNA sequence: TGTGCCAGCAGCTTATCGTACAATGAGCAGTTCTTC. Its translation is CASSLSYNEQFF.

This clonotype was seen a handful of times. The junction differs from germline at one of its ends, possibly a read error. The rearrangement uses TRBV3-1 and TRBJ2-2; possibly TRBD2 for D (5 bases). This CDR3 comprises 14 residues. In germline, CDR1 is LGHDT, CDR2 YNNKEL (reference sequence). The CDR3 coding sequence is TGTGCCAGCAGCAAAGAGGAGGACACCGGGGAGCTGTTTTTT. It is translated as CASSKEEDTGELFF.

This clonotype was seen many times. This chain connects TRBV20-1 to TRBJ1-2; D uncertain. There are 13 residues in the CDR3. The ends were cut back, 3 bases at V and 3 bases at J, with 11 bases in the middle. Per germline, CDR1 DFQATT and CDR2 SNEGSKA (reference sequence). This chain's CDR3 is CSARSRAHYGYTF. CDR3 in DNA: TGCAGTGCTAGGTCAAGGGCCCACTATGGCTACACCTTC.

The sample holds many counts of this clonotype. The CDR3 DNA reads as TGCGCCAGCAGCTCTTGGGGGCCCGGAGAGACCCAGTACTTC. Protein sequence: CASSSWGPGETQYF. The chain has TRBV5-1 and TRBJ2-5, with D perhaps TRBD1 (6 bases). The CDR3 covers 14 residues. Germline V CDR1 and CDR2: SGHRS, YFSETQ. V was clipped by 3 bases and J by 4 bases, with 13 bases between them.

The chain employs TRBV10-3 and TRBJ2-7, with D unresolved. The V end lost 6 bases, the J end lost 2 bases, and 14 bases lay between the germline ends. There are 14 residues in the CDR3. Germline CDR1 is ENHRY and CDR2 is SYGVKD. The CDR3: CAISPVATTYEQYF. For the CDR3, the DNA is TGTGCCATCAGCCCGGTAGCCACAACCTACGAGCAGTACTTC.